This T cell receptor beta chain was recovered during a study of T cells after yellow fever vaccination. Study results and limitations: The study found a weaker secondary response that peaked faster, day 5 versus 15. Clonotypes found in both CD4 and CD8 compartments made up a small share. Once the booster was given, most primary-vaccination clones reappeared, at 95% to 97% for CD4 and 88% for CD8.

As for this clonotype: Its target is not known.

TCR cDNA was made by 5'RACE template switching, adding a universal primer site and UMIs. Each CDR3 protein is one row after TCRdb ran MiXCR on the 5' RACE reads. This sample yields a few hundred thousand distinct CDR3 sequences, of which about 5% are seen a single time; less than 3.5% belongs to the top ten. V lost 7 bases, J lost 7 bases, and 18 bases lay in between. The CDR3 contains 15 residues. Looked up from germline, CDR1 is SGHRS and CDR2 is YFSETQ. The clonotype originates from a man younger than 35 who received the YFV17D yellow fever vaccine. V and J are TRBV5-1 and TRBJ1-6, with a tentative D call TRBD1 (5 bases). The specimen comprised CD4+ T cells sorted from PBMCs, sampled on the day of the yellow fever booster vaccination. CDR3 amino acids: CASGSGTGHNSPLHF. Written as DNA, the CDR3 is TGCGCCAGCGGCTCGGGGACGGGGCACAATTCACCCCTCCACTTT. Based on the CDR3 plus reference TRBV5-1 and TRBJ1-6, the full variable domain is KAGVTQTPRYLIKTRGQQVTLSCSPISGHRSVSWYQQTPGQGLQFLFEYFSETQRNKGNFPGRFSGRQFSNSRSEMNVSTLELGDSALYLCASGSGTGHNSPLHFGNGTRLTVT.